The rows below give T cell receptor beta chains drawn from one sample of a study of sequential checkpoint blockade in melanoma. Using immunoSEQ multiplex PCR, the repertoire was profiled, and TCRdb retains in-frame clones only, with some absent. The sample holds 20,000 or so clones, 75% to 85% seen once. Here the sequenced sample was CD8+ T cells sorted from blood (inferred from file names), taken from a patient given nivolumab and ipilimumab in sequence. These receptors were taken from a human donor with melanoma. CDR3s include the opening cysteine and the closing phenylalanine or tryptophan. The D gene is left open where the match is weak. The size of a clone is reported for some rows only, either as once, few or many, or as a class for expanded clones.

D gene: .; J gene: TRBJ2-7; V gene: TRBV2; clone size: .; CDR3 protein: CAGGDTSYEQYF; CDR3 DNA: TGTGCCGGGGGCGACACGTCCTACGAGCAGTACTTC
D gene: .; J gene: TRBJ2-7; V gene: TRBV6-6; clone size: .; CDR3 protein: CASGGSYEQYF; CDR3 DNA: TGTGCCAGCGGGGGGTCCTACGAACAGTACTTC
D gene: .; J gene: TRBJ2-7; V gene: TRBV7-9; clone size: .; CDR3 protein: CASSLGDLLYEQYF; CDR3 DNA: TGTGCCAGCAGCTTAGGGGACTTACTCTACGAGCAGTACTTC
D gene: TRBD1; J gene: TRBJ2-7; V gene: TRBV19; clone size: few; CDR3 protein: CASSGTGLPSYEQYF; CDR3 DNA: TGTGCCAGTAGTGGGACAGGGCTACCTTCCTACGAGCAGTACTTC
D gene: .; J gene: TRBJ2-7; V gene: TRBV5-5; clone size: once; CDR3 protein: CASSLEDIRNYEQYF; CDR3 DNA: TGTGCCAGCAGCTTAGAGGACATTAGGAACTACGAGCAGTACTTC
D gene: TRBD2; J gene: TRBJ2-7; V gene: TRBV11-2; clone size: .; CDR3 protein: CASSLGERGEQYF; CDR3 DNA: TGTGCCAGCAGCTTAGGTGAGCGGGGCGAGCAGTACTTC
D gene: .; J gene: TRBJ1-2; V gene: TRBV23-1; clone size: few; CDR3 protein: CASSQPRGYYYGYTF; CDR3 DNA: TGCGCCAGCAGTCAACCTCGGGGATATTACTATGGCTACACCTTC
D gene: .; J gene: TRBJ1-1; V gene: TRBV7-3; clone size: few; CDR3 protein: CASSLWGEGPTEAFF; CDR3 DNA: TGTGCCAGCAGCCTTTGGGGGGAGGGGCCCACTGAAGCTTTCTTT
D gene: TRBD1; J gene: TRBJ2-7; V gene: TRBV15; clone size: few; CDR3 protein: CATSSADVGTGLFEQYF; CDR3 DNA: TGTGCCACCAGCAGCGCTGACGTCGGGACAGGGCTGTTCGAGCAGTACTTC
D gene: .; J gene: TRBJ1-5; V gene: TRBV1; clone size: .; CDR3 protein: CTSSGQLNQPQHF; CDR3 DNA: TGCACCAGCAGCGGACAGCTCAATCAGCCCCAGCATTTT
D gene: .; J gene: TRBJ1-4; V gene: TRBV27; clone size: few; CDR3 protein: CASSLIAGEGEKLFF; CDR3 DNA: TGTGCCAGCAGTCTTATAGCAGGGGAGGGGGAAAAACTGTTTTTT
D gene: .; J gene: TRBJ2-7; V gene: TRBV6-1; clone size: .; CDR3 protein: CATSYEPGGVEQYF; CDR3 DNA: TGTGCCACCTCCTATGAGCCTGGGGGCGTCGAGCAGTACTTC
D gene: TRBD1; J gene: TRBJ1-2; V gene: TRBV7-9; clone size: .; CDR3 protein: CASSLAGGDGYTF; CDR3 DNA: TGTGCCAGCAGCTTAGCAGGGGGCGATGGCTACACCTTC
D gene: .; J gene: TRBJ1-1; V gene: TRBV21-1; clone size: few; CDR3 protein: CASSKRAFF; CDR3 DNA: TGTGCCAGCAGCAAACGGGCTTTCTTT